This T cell receptor beta chain was identified in a study of blood T cells in healthy people across ages. Study results and caveats: Unknown donor CMV status possibly confounded expanded clonotype changes. Fewer expanded clones and more diversity marked long-lived versus aged donors.

Donors gave around 10 milliliters of peripheral blood apiece. The use of a sample-barcoded 5' primer and a J-beta primer mix characterized a second PCR of roughly 6 to 11 cycles. TCRdb redid the calling of the 5' RACE reads with MiXCR, one entry per CDR3 protein. The sample yields hundreds of thousands of distinct CDR3 sequences, about 61% seen once. Remarks on this clonotype: Its antigen is currently unknown.

The ends were cut back, 2 bases at V and 0 bases at J, with 18 bases in the middle. The germline V gene encodes CDR1 SGHRS and CDR2 YFSETQ. This CDR3 has 19 amino acids. The V and J genes are TRBV5-1 and TRBJ2-6; no definite D call. The sequence was obtained from a man aged 35 to 55 in good health. The sample was blood. CDR3 nucleotides: TGCGCCAGCAGCTTTCAGACCGGGTCACACCGCTCTGGGGCCAACGTCCTGACTTTC. Its translation: CASSFQTGSHRSGANVLTF.